Included here is one T cell receptor beta chain sequence, with context. Its antigen target is currently unknown. Base qualities were left out, and no much larger clone turns up one base away. This entry belongs to a study of blood T cell repertoires in COVID-19 (dated by TCRdb to between 2020 and 2021). Broadly, across the study: Samples from collaborators originated in the United States, Italy and Spain and spanned both the acute and convalescent phases of COVID-19. Sample metadata almost always included a de-identified subject ID, COVID-19 status, age in years and sex. The prospective study material was composed of cDNA or gDNA derived from T cells, B-cell-depleted T cells, or PBMCs. Where HLA class I and class II types were available, the types were taken from metadata supplied by the sample provider, not from assay-based typing. The repertoires were released in a freely available public database meant as a resource for research on the immune response to SARS-CoV-2. Samples were obtained from the ongoing ImmuneRACE study (first 160 participants) and from about 1,300 subjects provided by 6 global collaborators. Subjects who had been exposed to COVID-19, were actively infected with it, or had recovered from it provided the deeply sampled blood TCRbeta repertoires that made up the dataset.

The immunoSEQ Assay, a bias-controlled multiplex PCR, was used to amplify TCRbeta CDR3 regions from genomic DNA. As for the original processing: Nucleated cell counts per sample were estimated from amplification of reference gene primers within the assay. Sequence reads were collapsed and filtered to measure the absolute abundance of every unique TCRbeta CDR3 rearrangement. For each sample, productive Simpson clonality was calculated as the square root of Simpson's diversity index over productive rearrangements. Held by TCRdb, this immuneACCESS table contains in-frame sequences only and omits some clones. Under half of the omission traces to an unresolved V gene where checked; the cause of the rest is unknown. Clone size and the V and J calls come from that table; the DNA yielded D and trimming. The sample profile shows about 410,000 clones; roughly 90% of them were found once. The ten largest clones add up to 1.4% of the sample.

Study-level results and caveats: The quantity of clinical and demographic metadata differed by source and by participant and was supplied without curation.

The collaborating institutions used their own protocols to collect whole blood in K2EDTA tubes. For TCRbeta analysis, collaborators shipped samples as frozen whole blood, isolated PBMCs, or DNA extracted from either of those sample types. The V end loses 1 base and the J end loses 5 bases, and a stretch of 8 bases separates them. The germline V gene (reference sequence) yields LNHDA for CDR1 and SQIVND for CDR2. The CDR3, cysteine through phenylalanine, is 13 amino acids long. Of all the DNA, just the CDR3 is kept, 39 bases in frame from base 1. The material sequenced was peripheral blood. The chain links TRBV19 with TRBJ1-1; the D gene cannot be named for sure. This clonotype originated in a woman aged 25-40 years with active or convalescent COVID-19. The encoded CDR3 is CASSIGPGTEAFF. The nucleotide sequence is given as TGTGCCAGTAGTATAGGGCCGGGGACTGAAGCTTTCTTT.